The 16 T cell receptor beta chains reported below all come from one sample, sequenced in a study of blood T cell repertoires in COVID-19. Repertoires were generated with immunoSEQ multiplex PCR, while TCRdb's copy carries only in-frame clones and drops some. The table has 350,000 to 450,000 clones, around nine tenths seen once. The sequenced material came from PBMCs or T cells enriched from blood (not recorded which). The receptors were sampled from a young woman who had been exposed to COVID-19.

The rearrangement links TRBV15 to TRBJ2-7; 10 nucleotides line up with TRBD2. CDR3 length equals 16 residues. Germline CDR1 LNHNV, CDR2 YYDKDF (reference sequence). Trimming removed 1 base from V and 5 bases from J; junction bases left unmatched: 8. The CDR3 nucleotides read TGTGCCACCAGCAGAGGAAGCGGGGGGGCTTATGACGAGCAGTACTTC. This codes for CATSRGSGGAYDEQYF.

This clone showed up just once. The V and J genes are TRBV7-8 and TRBJ1-6, with 8 bases matching TRBD1. Trimming took 1 base from V and 9 from J; bases not matched to a gene: 8. The CDR3 length is 16 residues. The germline gives CDR1 SGHVS, CDR2 FQNEAQ. The CDR3 DNA is TGTGCCAGCAGCTTAGACCGGACAGGGTGGGGTTCACCCCTCCACTTT. Residues: CASSLDRTGWGSPLHF.

The V call is TRBV6-4, the J call TRBJ1-2; 8 bases align to TRBD1. V gave up 5 bases and J gave up 3 bases; unmatched junction bases: 11. Germline CDR1 reads MRHNA; CDR2 reads SNTAGT. The CDR3 length is 16 residues. CDR3 loop: CASSYNPGQDYYGYTF. The DNA of the CDR3 is TGTGCCAGCAGTTATAACCCGGGACAGGACTACTATGGCTACACCTTC.

CDR3: CASSRSGQDNSPLHF. The CDR3 coding sequence is TGTGCCAGCTCACGGAGCGGACAGGACAATTCACCCCTCCACTTT. The chain employs TRBV18 and TRBJ1-6; TRBD1 aligns across 7 bases. Germline V gene lookup returns CDR1 KGHSH and CDR2 LQKENI. Losses at the gene ends were 4 bases for V and 7 bases for J; bases not matched to a gene: 7. The CDR3 length is 15 residues.

The chain uses TRBV11-3 and TRBJ2-2, with 7 nucleotides matching TRBD1. After removal of 5 bases from V and 6 bases from J, the junction contained 6 bases not matched to a gene. CDR3 length equals 14 residues. Germline V gene data show CDR1 as SGHNT and CDR2 as YENEEA. CDR3 in amino acids: CASSRPTGAGELFF. CDR3 bases: TGTGCCAGCAGCCGCCCCACAGGGGCCGGGGAGCTGTTTTTT.

The chain is built from TRBV7-9 and TRBJ2-7; 10 nucleotides agree with TRBD1. After removal of 5 bases from V and 4 bases from J, the junction contained 8 bases not matched to a gene. Germline CDR1 and CDR2: SEHNR and FQNEAQ (reference sequence). The CDR3 consists of 15 residues. The CDR3 is CASSHRTGGKYEQYF. The CDR3, as DNA: TGTGCCAGCAGCCACCGGACAGGGGGAAAATACGAGCAGTACTTC.

This chain uses TRBV5-1 with TRBJ2-3; D possibly corresponds to TRBD2 (7 bases). Germline CDR1 is SGHRS and CDR2 is YFSETQ. This CDR3 spans 16 amino acids. The V end lost 2 bases, the J end lost 0 bases, and 13 bases lay between the germline ends. Here the CDR3 DNA reads TGCGCCAGCAGCTTCGAAGCGGGACATAGCACAGATACGCAGTATTTT. As protein: CASSFEAGHSTDTQYF.

The chain links TRBV10-2 to TRBJ2-5; a possible D gene is TRBD2 (6 bases). This CDR3 contains 15 residues. CDR1 and CDR2 from the germline V gene are WSHSY and SAAADI. V was trimmed by 5 bases and J by 5 bases, leaving 18 bases between them. CDR3: CASSKIRGKDETQYF. The CDR3 coding sequence is TGCGCCAGCAGTAAAATTCGGGGGAAGGACGAGACCCAGTACTTC.

The V gene is TRBV14, the J gene TRBJ2-1; D gene ambiguous. The germline V and J ends were trimmed by 0 bases and 0 bases, with 12 bases remaining between them. The germline V gene encodes CDR1 SGHDN and CDR2 FVKESK. The CDR3 sequence is 17 residues long. CDR3 coding DNA: TGTGCCAGCAGCCAAGAAATTTCACTCTACTCCTACAATGAGCAGTTCTTC. Translation gives CASSQEISLYSYNEQFF.

The chain has TRBV6-6 and TRBJ2-4, with D tentatively TRBD2 (6 bases). Germline CDR1 MNHNY, CDR2 SVGAGI (reference sequence). V dropped 0 bases and J dropped 8 bases, with 17 bases sitting between them. The CDR3 totals 16 residues. The CDR3 DNA is TGTGCCAGCAGTTACTCGAATATTTGGGGACTGTACATTCAGTACTTC. Translating gives CASSYSNIWGLYIQYF.

The sample holds one count of this clone. The V gene is TRBV18, the J gene TRBJ2-7, with 11 positions matching TRBD2. Germline trimming cut 4 bases from V and 3 bases from J; bases unmatched to any gene: 17. Germline CDR1 is KGHSH and CDR2 is LQKENI. This CDR3 region has 19 residues. The DNA for the CDR3 is TGTGCCAGCTCACAAACTAGCGGGAGTCTTCGGAGCACCAACTACGAGCAGTACTTC. Translation gives CASSQTSGSLRSTNYEQYF.

V usage is TRBV19 and J usage is TRBJ1-5; D is unresolved. The CDR3 totals 14 residues. V was cut by 1 base and J by 5 bases, with 9 bases left in between. Germline CDR1 and CDR2: LNHDA and SQIVND (reference sequence). This CDR3 reads CASSIVPVHQPQHF. CDR3 in DNA: TGTGCCAGTAGTATAGTCCCTGTTCATCAGCCCCAGCATTTT.

Details on this clone: A junction boundary mismatches the germline segment, possibly from a read error. The V gene is TRBV18, the J gene TRBJ1-3; TRBD1 might be the D (6 bases). Germline lookup yields CDR1 KGHSH and CDR2 LQKENI. This CDR3 has 14 amino acids. CDR3 sequence reads: CASSPPVGARSTHF. The CDR3 coding sequence is TGTGCCAGCTCACCACCGGTGGGGGCGAGGTCGACCCATTTT.

The V gene is TRBV21-1, the J gene TRBJ2-3; the D segment call TRBD1 is taken from the table without a DNA check. TRBV21-1 counts as a pseudogene. The CDR3 runs to 17 residues. For the CDR3, the DNA is TGTGCCAGCAGCAAAAACACAGTAACAGAGCCCACAGATACGCAGTATTTT. Translated, it gives CASSKNTVTEPTDTQYF.

V and J are TRBV7-2 and TRBJ2-7; 7 bases agree with TRBD1. CDR3 size: 16 residues. Germline CDR1 SGHTA, CDR2 FQGNSA. The V and J ends lost 2 bases and 2 bases, in that order; junction bases with no gene match: 9. CDR3 in DNA: TGTGCCAGCAGCTTAAGGGACAGCCCCTGGGCCTACGAGCAGTACTTC. Its protein product is CASSLRDSPWAYEQYF.

The chain uses TRBV9 and TRBJ1-3, with 11 bases lining up with TRBD1. V was clipped by 0 bases and J by 0 bases; unmatched bases: 2. Germline CDR1 is SGDLS and CDR2 is YYNGEE. This CDR3 contains 17 residues. The CDR3 region is CASSVGGTGGSGNTIYF. CDR3 bases: TGTGCCAGCAGCGTAGGGGGGACAGGGGGCTCTGGAAACACCATATATTTT.